The sequence of this TCR beta chain was determined in a study of breast tumors, draining lymph nodes, adjacent tissues. General observations from the study: The lymph node origin of tumor T cells was framed as consistent with a hypothesis, not demonstrated. Findings are consistent with lymph node origin and intratumoral expansion of most tumor T cells.

TCRdb re-called the multiplex PCR reads through MiXCR, storing one row per CDR3 protein. Of tens of thousands of distinct CDR3 sequences in the sample, around two thirds were seen once. The ends lost 5 bases at V and 7 bases at J; junction bases unmatched: 9. The CDR3 runs 15 residues. Germline V gives CDR1 SGHTA, CDR2 FQGNSA. This clonotype was observed at least ten times. Its antigen is unknown. The sequence came from a female donor with breast cancer. Some clones in this sample may be carry-over from other donors' samples. V is TRBV7-2 and J is TRBJ2-1, with 9 bases matching TRBD2. Sample: tumor-adjacent breast tissue. CDR3 in DNA: TGTGCCAGCAGCCCCAGCGGGGGGACGGGAAATGAGCAGTTCTTC. Translation gives CASSPSGGTGNEQFF.